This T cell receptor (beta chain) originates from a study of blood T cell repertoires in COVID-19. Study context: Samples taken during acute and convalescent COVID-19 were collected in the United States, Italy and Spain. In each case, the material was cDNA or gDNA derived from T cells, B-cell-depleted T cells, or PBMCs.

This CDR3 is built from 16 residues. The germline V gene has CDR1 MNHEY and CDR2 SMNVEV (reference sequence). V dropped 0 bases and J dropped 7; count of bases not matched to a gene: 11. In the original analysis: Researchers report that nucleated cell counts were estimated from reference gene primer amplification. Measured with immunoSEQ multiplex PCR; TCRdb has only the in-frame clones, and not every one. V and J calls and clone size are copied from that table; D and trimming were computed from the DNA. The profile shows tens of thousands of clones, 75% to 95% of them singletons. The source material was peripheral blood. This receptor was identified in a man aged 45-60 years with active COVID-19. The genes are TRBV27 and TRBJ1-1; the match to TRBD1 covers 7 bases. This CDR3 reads CASSLSRRGQRHEAFF. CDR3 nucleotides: TGTGCCAGCAGTTTATCGAGGAGGGGACAGCGTCATGAAGCTTTCTTT.